One sample yielded the 17 T cell receptor beta chains listed below, sequenced in a study of T cells in Graves' hyperthyroidism and ophthalmopathy. TCR beta CDR3 region amplification was performed from RNA transcripts. TCR CDR3 underwent first-round RT-PCR with the HTBI primer set. In TCRdb, the multiplex PCR reads were re-called with MiXCR into one record per CDR3 protein. The sample carries under 350,000 distinct CDR3 sequences, over 15% recorded once. The sequenced sample was blood. Receptors originate from a woman aged 60-70 years with Graves' ophthalmopathy.

Ten or more counts support this clonotype. The genes are TRBV7-2 and TRBJ2-7; TRBD1 matches at 10 bases. The CDR3 spans 16 residues. Trimming at V came to 8 bases and at J to 0 bases, leaving 10 bases not matched to a gene. CDR1 is SGHTA and CDR2 is FQGNSA in the germline V gene. The CDR3 sequence is CASGRDRGPISYEQYF. The DNA of the CDR3 is TGTGCCAGCGGAAGAGACAGGGGGCCAATCTCCTACGAGCAGTACTTC.

The chain recombines TRBV20-1 with TRBJ2-1, with 7 bases aligning to TRBD1. This CDR3 comprises 16 residues. V lost 3 bases, J lost 3 bases, and 11 bases stayed unmatched. The germline V gene has CDR1 DFQATT and CDR2 SNEGSKA (reference sequence). CDR3 DNA sequence: TGCAGTGCTAGTAGCCTAGAGGGGGCCCACTACAATGAGCAGTTCTTC. This gives the protein CSASSLEGAHYNEQFF.

Details on this clonotype: Compared with germline, one end of the junction differs, possibly owing to a read error. The chain joins TRBV5-4 to TRBJ2-7; TRBD2 matches at 7 bases. Germline assignment: CDR1 SGHNT and CDR2 YYREEE (reference sequence). This CDR3 is 13 amino acids long. CDR3 nucleotides: TGTGCCAGCAGCTTGCCTCGGGGGGACGAGCGGTACTTC. Translating it yields CASSLPRGDERYF.

This clonotype was recorded at least ten times. The J gene is TRBJ2-7, the V gene TRBV28; D is undetermined. V dropped 8 bases and J dropped 3 bases, with 8 bases sitting between them. This CDR3 contains 11 residues. Germline assignment: CDR1 MDHEN and CDR2 SYDVKM. The CDR3 DNA sequence: TGTGCCAGCGGCCGATACTACGAGCAGTACTTC. Residues: CASGRYYEQYF.

This clonotype was seen at least ten times. V gene TRBV7-9 combines with J gene TRBJ2-5; TRBD1 is a possible D gene (6 bases). The CDR3 contains 14 residues. V was shortened by 4 bases and J by 2 bases, with 11 bases between the two germline ends. CDR1 is SEHNR, CDR2 FQNEAQ, per germline (reference sequence). CDR3 residues: CASSWGLGQETQYF. The DNA of the CDR3 is TGTGCCAGCAGCTGGGGGCTGGGGCAAGAGACCCAGTACTTC.

This clonotype was counted at least ten times. The chain links TRBV30 to TRBJ2-3; no firm D call. Trimming took off 0 bases at V and 4 bases at J, with 5 bases between the two ends. Germline V lookup: CDR1 GTSNPN, CDR2 SVGIG (reference sequence). The CDR3 has 12 residues. CDR3 amino acids: CAWSVGADTQYF. The DNA for the CDR3 is TGTGCCTGGAGTGTCGGAGCAGATACGCAGTATTTT.

This clonotype was counted many times. The chain uses TRBV6-2 or TRBV6-3 and TRBJ2-7; 7 nucleotides match TRBD1. Germline CDR1 MNHEY, CDR2 SVGEGT. The CDR3 runs 18 residues. V was pared by 1 base and J by 1 base, with 13 bases of the junction left unmatched. In nucleotides, the CDR3 is TGTGCCAGCAGTTACTTTTTATCCGGGACAGCGATGTCCTACGAGCAGTACTTC. Its translation is CASSYFLSGTAMSYEQYF.

This clonotype was counted at least ten times. The chain couples TRBV7-2 to TRBJ2-7, with D possibly TRBD2 on 6 matching bases. CDR3 length: 17 amino acids. In germline, CDR1 is SGHTA, CDR2 FQGNSA. The V end lost 3 bases, the J end lost 5 bases, and 23 bases lay between the germline ends. Here the CDR3 reads CASSLDYSEYGRNEQYF. The CDR3 nucleotides are TGTGCCAGCAGCTTGGACTATTCAGAGTACGGGAGAAACGAGCAGTACTTC.

Ten or more counts support this clonotype. The chain has TRBV25-1 and TRBJ2-7; D is tentatively TRBD1 or TRBD2 (5 bases each). Trimming shortened V by 2 bases and J by 3 bases, and 8 bases separated the two germline ends. The CDR3 is made up of 13 amino acids. Germline assignment: CDR1 MGHDK and CDR2 SYGVNS. CDR3 region: CASSEGGGYEQYF. DNA for the CDR3: TGTGCCAGCAGTGAAGGGGGTGGCTACGAGCAGTACTTC.

The rearrangement uses TRBV20-1 and TRBJ2-5, with 7 bases matching TRBD2. Trimming took 6 bases from V and 5 from J; bases not matched to a gene: 9. The CDR3 spans 13 residues. The germline V gene has CDR1 DFQATT and CDR2 SNEGSKA (reference sequence). The CDR3 sequence: CSATSARQETQYF. In DNA, the CDR3 is TGCAGTGCAACTAGCGCCCGGCAGGAGACCCAGTACTTC.

At least ten counts were recorded for this clonotype. V and J are TRBV7-6 and TRBJ2-7; TRBD2 matches 9 bases. The CDR3 is made up of 15 amino acids. The J segment lost 6 bases and the V segment lost 5 bases, leaving 11 bases of the junction unmatched. The germline gives CDR1 SGHVS, CDR2 FNYEAQ. As DNA, the CDR3 is TGTGCCAGCAGCCCTGGGGGCGGGAGGGCCTCCGAGCAGTACTTC. Protein product: CASSPGGGRASEQYF.

This clonotype appeared many times. The rearrangement uses TRBV28 and TRBJ2-3; 9 nucleotides agree with TRBD1. This CDR3 comprises 16 residues. Germline trimming cut 4 bases from V and 4 bases from J; bases unmatched to any gene: 9. In germline, CDR1 is MDHEN, CDR2 SYDVKM. Written as DNA, the CDR3 is TGTGCCAGCAGTTCGTATGACAGGGGGGGACCAGATACGCAGTATTTT. Translating it yields CASSSYDRGGPDTQYF.

This clonotype was found many times. The chain joins TRBV6-2 or TRBV6-3 to TRBJ2-1; 7 bases map to TRBD2. The J segment lost 1 base and the V segment lost 6 bases, leaving 0 bases of the junction unmatched. CDR1 is MNHEY and CDR2 is SVGEGT in the germline V gene. The CDR3 loop spans 13 amino acids. CDR3 coding DNA: TGTGCCAGCAGCGGGGGGTCCTACAATGAGCAGTTCTTC. Translating gives CASSGGSYNEQFF.

This clonotype showed up just a few times. V is TRBV12-3 or TRBV12-4 and J is TRBJ2-7, with TRBD2 matching over 8 bases. With V trimmed by 3 bases and J by 3 bases, 4 bases remained unmatched. This CDR3 has 14 residues. The CDR3: CASSLRAGGYEQYF. The CDR3, as DNA: TGTGCCAGCAGTTTGAGGGCGGGAGGCTACGAGCAGTACTTC.

The chain has TRBV28 and TRBJ2-1, with TRBD2 identical over 8 bases. V was pared by 5 bases and J by 6 bases, with 6 bases of the junction left unmatched. The CDR3 consists of 14 residues. Germline V gene data show CDR1 as MDHEN and CDR2 as SYDVKM. Here the CDR3 DNA reads TGTGCCAGCAGTCTAGCGGGTAGACTCAATGAGCAGTTCTTC. Protein sequence: CASSLAGRLNEQFF.

This clonotype was picked up a small number of times. The chain couples TRBV11-2 to TRBJ2-6, with no clear D. V shed 1 base and J shed 0 bases, with 7 bases lying between them. CDR1 and CDR2 (germline): SGHAT, FQNNGV. The CDR3 has 16 residues. CDR3 nucleotide sequence: TGTGCCAGCAGCTTAGCCTCGCCCTCTGGGGCCAACGTCCTGACTTTC. Translation gives CASSLASPSGANVLTF.

This chain uses TRBV5-1 with TRBJ2-5; D is perhaps TRBD1 (5 bases). This CDR3 is 16 amino acids long. Trimming pared 2 bases from V and 5 bases from J, leaving 19 bases between. Looked up from germline, CDR1 is SGHRS and CDR2 is YFSETQ. The CDR3 DNA follows: TGCGCCAGCAGCTTTTCGGGTTCAGGGTCAGGGGAGACCCAGTACTTC. Translating gives CASSFSGSGSGETQYF.